This T cell receptor (beta chain) was identified during a study of T cell responses to AZD1222 COVID-19 vaccine. General study results and limits: Regions left unmutated in variants are reportedly the target of nearly half of spike-specific TCRs. Clonal diversity was possibly underestimated; the donors were predominantly white British and more often female. The study sampled repertoires only after the peak T cell response.

Samples with a second dose at about 4 or about 12 weeks were pooled together. The assay was immunoSEQ multiplex PCR, and TCRdb's table has in-frame clones only and misses some. The table shows approximately 150,000 clones, with approximately 91% occurring only once. About this clone itself: Its target is not known.

The sequencing used peripheral blood, collected 28 days after the second AZD1222 dose. The receptor comes from an adult who received the AZD1222 COVID-19 vaccine.

In DNA, the CDR3 is TGTGCCAGTAGTATGTTCCTGCAGGGTTCCAATCAGCCCCAGCATTTT. This gives the protein CASSMFLQGSNQPQHF. V gene TRBV19 combines with J gene TRBJ1-5; weak D call: TRBD1 (5 bases). V was shortened by 3 bases and J by 3 bases, with 15 bases between the two germline ends. The germline V gene encodes CDR1 LNHDA and CDR2 SQIVND (reference sequence). The CDR3 contains 16 residues.